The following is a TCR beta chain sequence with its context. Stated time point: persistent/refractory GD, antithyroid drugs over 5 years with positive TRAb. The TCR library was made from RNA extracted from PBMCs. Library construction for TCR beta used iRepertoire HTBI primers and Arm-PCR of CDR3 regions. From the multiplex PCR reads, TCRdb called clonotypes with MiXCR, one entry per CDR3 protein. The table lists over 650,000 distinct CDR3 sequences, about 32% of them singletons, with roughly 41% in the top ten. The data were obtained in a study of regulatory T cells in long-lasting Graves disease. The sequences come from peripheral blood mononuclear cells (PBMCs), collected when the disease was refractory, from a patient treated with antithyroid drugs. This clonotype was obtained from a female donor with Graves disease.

CDR3 amino acids: CASSIGAGTGQPQHF. The CDR3 region has the DNA TGTGCCAGTAGTATAGGGGCAGGGACGGGGCAGCCCCAGCATTTT. The V and J genes are TRBV19 and TRBJ1-5; D perhaps matches TRBD1 (5 bases). Germline V CDR1 and CDR2: LNHDA, SQIVND (reference sequence). This CDR3 has 15 amino acids. Trimming shortened V by 1 base and J by 7 bases, and 14 bases separated the two germline ends.